What follows are 21 T cell receptor beta chains derived from one specimen sequenced in a study of CXCR3-negative and CXCR3-positive naive CD8 T cells. The method, 5' RACE with UMI labels, was used to prepare the TRB cDNA libraries. TCRdb re-analyzed the 5' RACE reads; it lists each CDR3 protein once, without DNA. Listed are approximately 5,000 distinct CDR3 sequences; 2.7% falls within the top ten. The sample was naive CXCR3- CD8+ T cells from blood. Subset noted: CD45RO-CCR7+CD27+CD95- naive CD8+ T cells lacking CXCR3 (TNR3-). All receptors come from a human donor in good health. Some clones in this sample may be carry-over from other donors' samples.

J is TRBJ2-1 and V is TRBV29-1; TCRdb returns TRBD1, unconfirmable since there is no DNA. The CDR3 is made up of 13 amino acids. Per germline, CDR1 SQVTM and CDR2 ANQGSEA. CDR3 protein: CSSDRFSYNEQFF.

This clonotype is identified as medium-sized (0.01 to 0.1%) from frequency. This chain connects TRBV19 to TRBJ2-2. The CDR3 length is 15 residues. CDR1 and CDR2 from the germline V gene are LNHDA and SQIVND (reference sequence). The CDR3 sequence: CASSQYRLSPGELFF. The complete variable domain, with remaining parts taken from reference TRBV19 and TRBJ2-2, reads DGGITQSPKYLFRKEGQNVTLSCEQNLNHDAMYWYRQDPGQGLRLIYYSQIVNDFQKGDIAEGYSVSREKKESFPLTVTSAQKNPTAFYLCASSQYRLSPGELFFGEGSRLTVL.

The genes are TRBV30 and TRBJ2-1; TCRdb gives TRBD1 as the D gene, but with no DNA this cannot be confirmed. The germline V gene has CDR1 GTSNPN and CDR2 SVGIG (reference sequence). CDR3 length: 16 amino acids. CDR3: CAWSRWGQGYNNEQFF.

The chain carries TRBV11-1 and TRBJ2-7. The length of the CDR3 is 12 residues. Germline V gives CDR1 SGHAT, CDR2 FQDESV (reference sequence). CDR3 in amino acids: CASSFTSGEQYF.

This clonotype is deemed medium-sized by its frequency. The rearrangement joins TRBV7-3 to TRBJ2-1; no DNA is available, so the TRBD1 call from TCRdb remains unchecked. CDR1 and CDR2 from the germline V gene are SGHTA and FQGTGA. This CDR3 contains 16 residues. The CDR3 loop is CASSLLGRVSYNEQFF.

The rearrangement links TRBV27 to TRBJ2-6. Germline V lookup: CDR1 MNHEY, CDR2 SMNVEV (reference sequence). CDR3 length: 13 residues. CDR3: CASSKLGANVLTF.

This clonotype is classed as medium-sized (0.01 to 0.1%) by frequency. The genes are TRBV29-1 and TRBJ2-7; TCRdb calls TRBD1, which cannot be checked without DNA. This CDR3 has 13 amino acids. Germline values: CDR1 SQVTM, CDR2 ANQGSEA. The CDR3 spells CSVSVGTAYEQYF.

The gene calls are TRBV5-1 and TRBJ2-3. The V gene's germline CDR1 is SGHRS and CDR2 YFSETQ. CDR3 length: 15 residues. CDR3 region: CASSLASQGTDTQYF.

In terms of frequency, this clonotype is medium-sized. V usage is TRBV29-1 and J usage is TRBJ2-7; TCRdb designates TRBD1, a call that cannot be tested without DNA. CDR3 length equals 14 residues. Germline-derived CDR1 and CDR2 are SQVTM and ANQGSEA. The CDR3 is CSVDDRDNPYEQYF.

V gene TRBV4-3 combines with J gene TRBJ1-1. The CDR3 runs to 16 residues. Germline V gene sequence: CDR1 LGHNA, CDR2 YSLEER. CDR3 region: CASSHLLRGPNTEAFF.

This clonotype is medium-sized by frequency. This rearrangement joins TRBV20-1 to TRBJ2-7; TCRdb's D call, TRBD1, is unchecked because there is no DNA. CDR1 is DFQATT, CDR2 SNEGSKA, per germline (reference sequence). This CDR3 spans 14 amino acids. The CDR3 protein is CSAIGTGGEYEQYF.

This chain connects TRBV11-3 to TRBJ2-1; TCRdb designates TRBD1, a call that cannot be tested without DNA. Germline V gene lookup returns CDR1 SGHNT and CDR2 YENEEA. The CDR3 length is 15 residues. This CDR3 is CASSTRGNRDNEQFF.

The chain has TRBV20-1 and TRBJ2-1. The CDR3 has 11 amino acids. Germline V gene lookup returns CDR1 DFQATT and CDR2 SNEGSKA (reference sequence). The CDR3 region is CSAATYNEQFF.

V gene TRBV4-3 combines with J gene TRBJ1-2; TCRdb designates TRBD1, a call that cannot be tested without DNA. This CDR3 region has 18 residues. Germline V gene lookup returns CDR1 LGHNA and CDR2 YSLEER. The CDR3 loop is CASSQDTGAGPHLYGYTF.

By frequency, this clonotype registers medium-sized. The V gene is TRBV5-1, the J gene TRBJ2-7. This CDR3 comprises 14 residues. Germline CDR1 and CDR2: SGHRS and YFSETQ. The CDR3 here is CASSFGEDSYEQYF.

The chain links TRBV7-2 to TRBJ1-2; TCRdb's D gene call, TRBD1, goes unchecked for lack of DNA. The CDR3 runs 15 residues. Germline lookup yields CDR1 SGHTA and CDR2 FQGNSA. CDR3 loop: CASSSPPRANYGYTF. Combining the CDR3 with reference TRBV7-2 and TRBJ1-2 gives the whole variable domain GAGVSQSPSNKVTEKGKDVELRCDPISGHTALYWYRQSLGQGLEFLIYFQGNSAPDKSGLPSDRFSAERTGGSVSTLTIQRTQQEDSAVYLCASSSPPRANYGYTFGSGTRLTVV.

By frequency, this clonotype registers medium-sized (0.01 to 0.1%). The gene calls are TRBV29-1 and TRBJ2-7. The CDR3 consists of 13 residues. CDR1 and CDR2 from the germline V gene are SQVTM and ANQGSEA. Here the CDR3 reads CSVATPQRTEQYF.

This clonotype ranks as medium-sized in terms of frequency. The rearrangement links TRBV20-1 to TRBJ2-5; there is no DNA to check the TCRdb D call of TRBD1. Germline V CDR1 and CDR2: DFQATT, SNEGSKA (reference sequence). The CDR3 is 16 residues long. The CDR3: CSARVQGASDQETQYF.

Measured by frequency, this clonotype is medium-sized (0.01 to 0.1%). The chain joins TRBV27 to TRBJ2-5; there is no DNA to check the TCRdb D call of TRBD1. Germline assignment: CDR1 MNHEY and CDR2 SMNVEV (reference sequence). The CDR3 runs 14 residues. The CDR3 is CASSFAGAGETQYF.

The gene calls are TRBV6-4 and TRBJ2-3; TCRdb designates TRBD2, a call that cannot be tested without DNA. This CDR3 region has 14 residues. Looked up from germline, CDR1 is MRHNA and CDR2 is SNTAGT. The CDR3 sequence is CASSLDSGGDTQYF.

The chain has TRBV3-1 and TRBJ2-1; the D call of TRBD2 rests on TCRdb alone, since no DNA is present to check it. The germline V gene encodes CDR1 LGHDT and CDR2 YNNKEL (reference sequence). The CDR3 consists of 16 residues. CDR3 sequence reads: CASSRPSGYKGNEQFF.